The next 6 T cell receptor beta chains were all read from a single sample in a study of blood T cell repertoires in COVID-19. This table comes from immunoSEQ multiplex PCR, and its TCRdb copy is limited to in-frame clones, with some not included. The table shows approximately 180,000 clones, with more than 75% occurring only once. The sample was peripheral blood. All receptors derive from a human donor in a cohort sampled during active COVID-19.

The chain couples TRBV29-1 to TRBJ2-7, with 7 bases aligning to TRBD2. V was pared by 6 bases and J by 4 bases, with 6 bases of the junction left unmatched. Germline loops: CDR1 SQVTM, CDR2 ANQGSEA. This CDR3 region has 12 residues. CDR3 sequence reads: CSVSGDYYEQYF. CDR3 DNA sequence: TGCAGCGTCAGCGGGGACTATTACGAGCAGTACTTC.

This clone was observed a single time. This chain uses TRBV5-1 with TRBJ1-2; TRBD1 might be the D (5 bases). There are 15 residues in the CDR3. Germline CDR1 and CDR2: SGHRS and YFSETQ. The V and J ends lost 2 bases and 8 bases respectively, with 19 bases between them. CDR3 sequence reads: CASSFSGPSYVGYTF. CDR3 DNA: TGCGCCAGCAGCTTTTCAGGGCCATCTTACGTGGGCTACACCTTC.

This CDR3 is CASSQDGLAAGELFF. The CDR3 DNA is TGCGCCAGCAGCCAAGATGGCCTAGCGGCTGGGGAGCTGTTTTTT. The genes are TRBV4-3 and TRBJ2-2, with 7 bases lining up with TRBD2. The V and J ends lost 0 bases and 8 bases, in that order; junction bases with no gene match: 6. Germline assignment: CDR1 LGHNA and CDR2 YSLEER. The CDR3 spans 15 residues.

The V gene is TRBV10-3, the J gene TRBJ2-2, with 9 bases matching TRBD2. Germline V gene lookup returns CDR1 ENHRY and CDR2 SYGVKD. The CDR3 runs 14 residues. CDR3 sequence reads: CATASGANTGELFF. CDR3 bases: TGTGCGACTGCTAGCGGGGCGAACACCGGGGAGCTGTTTTTT.

The chain joins TRBV15 to TRBJ1-3, with a tentative D call TRBD1 (6 bases). The CDR3 has 15 residues. Germline CDR1 and CDR2: LNHNV and YYDKDF (reference sequence). Trimming pared 3 bases from V and 2 bases from J, leaving 11 bases between. The chain's CDR3 is CATSRDRGTGNTIYF. DNA of the CDR3: TGTGCCACCAGCAGGGATAGGGGGACTGGAAACACCATATATTTT.

Only one count was recorded for this clone. CDR3 sequence (DNA): TGTGCCATCAGTGAGTCGCGGGGGGAACCCCCCTACGAGCAGTACTTC. Its translation: CAISESRGEPPYEQYF. The rearrangement links TRBV10-3 to TRBJ2-7, with 8 bases matching TRBD2. The V gene's germline CDR1 is ENHRY and CDR2 SYGVKD. V gave up 0 bases and J gave up 2 bases; unmatched junction bases: 6. This CDR3 comprises 16 residues.